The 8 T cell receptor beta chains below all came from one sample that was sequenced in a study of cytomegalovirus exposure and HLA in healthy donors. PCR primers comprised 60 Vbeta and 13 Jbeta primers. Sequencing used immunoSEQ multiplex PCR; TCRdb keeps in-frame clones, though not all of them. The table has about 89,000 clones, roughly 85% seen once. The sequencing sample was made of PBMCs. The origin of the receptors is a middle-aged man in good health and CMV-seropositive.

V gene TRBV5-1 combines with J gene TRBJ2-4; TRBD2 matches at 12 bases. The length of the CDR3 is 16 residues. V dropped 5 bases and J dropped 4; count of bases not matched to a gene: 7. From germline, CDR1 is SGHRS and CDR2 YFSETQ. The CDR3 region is CASSSGLAGYKNIQYF. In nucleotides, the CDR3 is TGCGCCAGCAGTTCGGGACTAGCGGGCTATAAAAACATTCAGTACTTC.

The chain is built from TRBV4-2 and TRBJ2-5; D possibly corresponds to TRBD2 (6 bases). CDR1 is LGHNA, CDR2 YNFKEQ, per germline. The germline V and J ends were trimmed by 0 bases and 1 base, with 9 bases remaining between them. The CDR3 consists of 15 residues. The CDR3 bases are TGTGCCAGCAGCCAAGAATCGGGAGTCCAAGAGACCCAGTACTTC. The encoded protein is CASSQESGVQETQYF.

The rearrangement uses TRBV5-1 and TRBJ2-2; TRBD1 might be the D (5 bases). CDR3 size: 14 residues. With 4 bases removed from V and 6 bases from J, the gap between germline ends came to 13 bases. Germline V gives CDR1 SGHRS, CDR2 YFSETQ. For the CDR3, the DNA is TGCGCCAGCAGCCCTATTACAGGTCCCGGGGAGCTGTTTTTT. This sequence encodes CASSPITGPGELFF.

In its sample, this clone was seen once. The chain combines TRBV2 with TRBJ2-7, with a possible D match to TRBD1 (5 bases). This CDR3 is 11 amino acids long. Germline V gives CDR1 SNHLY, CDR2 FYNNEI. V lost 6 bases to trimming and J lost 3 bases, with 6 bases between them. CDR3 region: CASSDSYEQYF. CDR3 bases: TGTGCCAGCAGCGACAGCTACGAGCAGTACTTC.

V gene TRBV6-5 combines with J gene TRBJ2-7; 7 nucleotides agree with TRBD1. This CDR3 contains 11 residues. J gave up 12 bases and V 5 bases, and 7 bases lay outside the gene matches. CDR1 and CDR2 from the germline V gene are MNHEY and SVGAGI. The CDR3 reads CASSDRDRAYF. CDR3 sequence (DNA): TGTGCCAGCAGTGATCGGGACAGAGCGTACTTC.

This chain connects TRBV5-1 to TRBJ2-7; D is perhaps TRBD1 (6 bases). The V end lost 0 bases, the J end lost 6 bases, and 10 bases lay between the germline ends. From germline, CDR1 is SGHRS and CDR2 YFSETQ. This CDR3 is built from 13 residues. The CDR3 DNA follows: TGCGCCAGCAGCTTGGGGACAGACCCCGAGCAGTACTTC. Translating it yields CASSLGTDPEQYF.

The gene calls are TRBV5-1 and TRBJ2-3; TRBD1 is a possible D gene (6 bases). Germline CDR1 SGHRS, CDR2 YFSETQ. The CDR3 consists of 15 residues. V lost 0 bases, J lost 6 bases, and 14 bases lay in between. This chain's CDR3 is CASSLASGRGDTQYF. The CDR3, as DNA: TGCGCCAGCAGCTTGGCCAGCGGCAGGGGTGATACGCAGTATTTT.

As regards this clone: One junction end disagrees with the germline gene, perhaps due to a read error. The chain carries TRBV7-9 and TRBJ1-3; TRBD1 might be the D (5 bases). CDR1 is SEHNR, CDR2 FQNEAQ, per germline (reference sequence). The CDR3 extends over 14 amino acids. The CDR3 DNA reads TGTGCCAGCAGCCGAGGACAAGGTGGACACACCATATATTTT. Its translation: CASSRGQGGHTIYF.